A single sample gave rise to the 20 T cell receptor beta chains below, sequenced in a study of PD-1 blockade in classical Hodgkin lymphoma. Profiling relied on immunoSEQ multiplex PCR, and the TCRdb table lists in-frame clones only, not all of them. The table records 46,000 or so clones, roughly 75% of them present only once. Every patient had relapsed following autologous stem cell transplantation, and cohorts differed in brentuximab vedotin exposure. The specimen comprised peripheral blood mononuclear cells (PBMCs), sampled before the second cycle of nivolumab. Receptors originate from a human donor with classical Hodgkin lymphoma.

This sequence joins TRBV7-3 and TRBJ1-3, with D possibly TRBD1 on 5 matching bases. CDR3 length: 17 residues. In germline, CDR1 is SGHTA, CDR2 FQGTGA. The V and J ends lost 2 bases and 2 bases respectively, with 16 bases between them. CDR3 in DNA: TGTGCCAGCAGCTTAGGCGGGGCAGGCAGTGCTGGAAACACCATATATTTT. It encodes CASSLGGAGSAGNTIYF.

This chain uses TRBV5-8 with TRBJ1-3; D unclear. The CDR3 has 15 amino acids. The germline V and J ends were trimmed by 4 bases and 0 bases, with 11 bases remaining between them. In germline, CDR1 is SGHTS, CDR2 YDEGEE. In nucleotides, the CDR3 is TGTGCCAGCAGCCAGGACGGCGGCTCTGGAAACACCATATATTTT. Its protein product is CASSQDGGSGNTIYF. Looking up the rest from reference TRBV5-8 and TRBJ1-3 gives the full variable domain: EAGVTQSPTHLIKTRGQQATLRCSPISGHTSVYWYQQALGLGLQFLLWYDEGEERNRGNFPPRFSGRQFPNYSSELNVNALELEDSALYLCASSQDGGSGNTIYFGEGSWLTVV.

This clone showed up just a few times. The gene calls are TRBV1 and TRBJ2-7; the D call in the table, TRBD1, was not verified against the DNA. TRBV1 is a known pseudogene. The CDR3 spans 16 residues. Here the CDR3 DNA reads TGCACCAGCAGCCAAGGCCCGGACAGGGCTACCTACGAGCAGTACTTC. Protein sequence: CTSSQGPDRATYEQYF.

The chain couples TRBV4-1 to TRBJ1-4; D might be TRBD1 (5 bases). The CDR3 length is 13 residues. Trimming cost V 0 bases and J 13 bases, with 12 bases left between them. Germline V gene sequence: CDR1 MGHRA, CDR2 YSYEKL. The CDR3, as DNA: TGCGCCAGCAGCCAAGATGCGGGGGGTAGACTGTTTTTT. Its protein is CASSQDAGGRLFF.

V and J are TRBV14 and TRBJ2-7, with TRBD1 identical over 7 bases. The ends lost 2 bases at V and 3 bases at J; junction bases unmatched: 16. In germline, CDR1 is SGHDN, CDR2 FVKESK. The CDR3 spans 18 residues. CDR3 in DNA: TGTGCCAGCAGCCAATTCAATCCCCTACAGGGGCGAAGCTACGAGCAGTACTTC. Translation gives CASSQFNPLQGRSYEQYF.

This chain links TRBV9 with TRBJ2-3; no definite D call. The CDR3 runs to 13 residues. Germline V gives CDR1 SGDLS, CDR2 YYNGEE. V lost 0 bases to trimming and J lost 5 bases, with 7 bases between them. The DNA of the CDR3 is TGTGCCAGCAGCGTAGGCGTCGAAGATACGCAGTATTTT. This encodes CASSVGVEDTQYF.

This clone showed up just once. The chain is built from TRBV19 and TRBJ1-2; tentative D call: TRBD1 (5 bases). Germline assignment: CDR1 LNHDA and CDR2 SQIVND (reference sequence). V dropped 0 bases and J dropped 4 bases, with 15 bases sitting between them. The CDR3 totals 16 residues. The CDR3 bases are TGTGCCAGTAGTATAGATGGGCAGGGACCCCTCTATGGCTACACCTTC. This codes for CASSIDGQGPLYGYTF.

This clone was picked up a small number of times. CDR3 nucleotides: TGCGCCAGCAGTTACCAGGGGGGTGAGTCAGCTTTCTTT. Residues: CASSYQGGESAFF. The chain recombines TRBV10-1 with TRBJ1-1, with 7 bases fitting TRBD1. The CDR3 is 13 amino acids. CDR1 is WNHNN and CDR2 is SYGVQD in the germline V gene (reference sequence). Trimming cost V 5 bases and J 10 bases; bases outside gene matches: 10.

CDR3: CASSFDRAQNTEAFF. CDR3 bases: TGTGCCAGCAGTTTCGACAGGGCACAGAACACTGAAGCTTTCTTT. The chain uses TRBV28 and TRBJ1-1, with 7 bases identical to TRBD1. Germline-derived CDR1 and CDR2 are MDHEN and SYDVKM. With 3 bases clipped from V and 1 base from J, the junction kept 5 bases outside the gene matches. The CDR3 runs to 15 residues.

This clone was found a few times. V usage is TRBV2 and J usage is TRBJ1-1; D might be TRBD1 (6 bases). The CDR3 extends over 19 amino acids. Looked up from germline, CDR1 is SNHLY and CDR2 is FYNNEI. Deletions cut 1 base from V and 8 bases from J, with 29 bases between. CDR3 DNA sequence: TGTGCCAGCAGTGAAGAAGAAGAGGGGATTAGGGGGGTGGGGACGGAAGCTTTCTTT. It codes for CASSEEEEGIRGVGTEAFF. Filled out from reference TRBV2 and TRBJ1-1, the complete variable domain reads EPEVTQTPSHQVTQMGQEVILRCVPISNHLYFYWYRQILGQKVEFLVSFYNNEISEKSEIFDDQFSVERPDGSNFTLKIRSTKLEDSAMYFCASSEEEEGIRGVGTEAFFGQGTRLTVV.

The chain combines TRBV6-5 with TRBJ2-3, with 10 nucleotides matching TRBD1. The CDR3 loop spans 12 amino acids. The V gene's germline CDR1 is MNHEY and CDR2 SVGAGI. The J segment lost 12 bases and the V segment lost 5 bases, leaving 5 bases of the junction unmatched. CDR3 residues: CASSRGDRGQYF. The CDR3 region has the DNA TGTGCCAGCAGTCGCGGGGACAGGGGCCAGTATTTT.

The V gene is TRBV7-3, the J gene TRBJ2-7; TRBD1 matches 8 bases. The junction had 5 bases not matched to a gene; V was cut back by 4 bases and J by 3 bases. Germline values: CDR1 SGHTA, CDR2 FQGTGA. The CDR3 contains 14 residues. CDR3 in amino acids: CASSSGGWNYEQYF. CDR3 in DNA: TGTGCCAGCAGCTCAGGGGGCTGGAACTACGAGCAGTACTTC.

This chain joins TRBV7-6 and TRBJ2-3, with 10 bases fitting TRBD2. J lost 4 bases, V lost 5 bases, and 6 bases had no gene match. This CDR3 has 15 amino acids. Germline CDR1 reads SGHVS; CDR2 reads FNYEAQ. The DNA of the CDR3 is TGTGCCAGCAGCCCCGAGCGGGAGGGGGCAGATACGCAGTATTTT. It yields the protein CASSPEREGADTQYF.

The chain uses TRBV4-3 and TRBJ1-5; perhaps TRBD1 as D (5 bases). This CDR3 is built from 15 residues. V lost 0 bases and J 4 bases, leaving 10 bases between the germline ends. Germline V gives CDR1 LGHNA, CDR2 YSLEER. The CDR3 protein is CASSQDGRANQPQHF. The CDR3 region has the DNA TGCGCCAGCAGCCAAGACGGCAGGGCTAATCAGCCCCAGCATTTT.

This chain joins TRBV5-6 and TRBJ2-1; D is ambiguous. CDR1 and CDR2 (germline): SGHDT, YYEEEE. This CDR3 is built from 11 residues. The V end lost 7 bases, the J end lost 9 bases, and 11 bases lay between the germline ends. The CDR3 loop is CASGSRGEQFF. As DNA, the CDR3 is TGTGCCAGCGGGTCTAGAGGTGAGCAGTTCTTC.

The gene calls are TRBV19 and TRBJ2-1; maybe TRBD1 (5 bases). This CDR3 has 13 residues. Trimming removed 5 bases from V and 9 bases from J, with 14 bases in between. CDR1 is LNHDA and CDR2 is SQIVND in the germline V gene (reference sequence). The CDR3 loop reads CASSQGRGSEQFF. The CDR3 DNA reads TGTGCCAGTAGTCAGGGTAGGGGAAGTGAGCAGTTCTTC.

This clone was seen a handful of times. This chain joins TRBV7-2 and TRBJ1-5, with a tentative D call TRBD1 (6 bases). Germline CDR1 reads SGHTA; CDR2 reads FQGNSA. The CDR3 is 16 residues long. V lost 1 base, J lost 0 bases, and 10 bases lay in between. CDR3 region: CASSLGGHYSNQPQHF. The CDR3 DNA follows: TGTGCCAGCAGCTTAGGGGGACACTATAGCAATCAGCCCCAGCATTTT.

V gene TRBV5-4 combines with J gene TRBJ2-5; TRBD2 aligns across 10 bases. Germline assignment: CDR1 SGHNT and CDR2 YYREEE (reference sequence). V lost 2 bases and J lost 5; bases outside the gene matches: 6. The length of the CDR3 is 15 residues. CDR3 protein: CASSFQASGGETQYF. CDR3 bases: TGTGCCAGCAGCTTCCAGGCTAGCGGGGGCGAGACCCAGTACTTC.

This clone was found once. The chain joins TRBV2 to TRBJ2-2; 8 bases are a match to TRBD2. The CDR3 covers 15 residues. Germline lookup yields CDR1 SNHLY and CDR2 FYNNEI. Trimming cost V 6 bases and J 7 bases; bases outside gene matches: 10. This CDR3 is CASSVAGRGIGELFF. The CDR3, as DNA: TGTGCCAGCAGCGTAGCGGGAAGAGGTATCGGGGAGCTGTTTTTT. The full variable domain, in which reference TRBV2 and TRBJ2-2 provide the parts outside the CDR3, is EPEVTQTPSHQVTQMGQEVILRCVPISNHLYFYWYRQILGQKVEFLVSFYNNEISEKSEIFDDQFSVERPDGSNFTLKIRSTKLEDSAMYFCASSVAGRGIGELFFGEGSRLTVL.

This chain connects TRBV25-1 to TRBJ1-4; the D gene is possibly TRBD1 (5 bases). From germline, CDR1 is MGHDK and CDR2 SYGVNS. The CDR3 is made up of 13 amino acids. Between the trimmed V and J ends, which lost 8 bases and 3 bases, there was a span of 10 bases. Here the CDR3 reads CASGGGANEKLFF. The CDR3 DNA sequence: TGTGCCAGCGGTGGGGGAGCTAATGAAAAACTGTTTTTT. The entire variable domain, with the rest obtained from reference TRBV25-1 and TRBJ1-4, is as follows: EADIYQTPRYLVIGTGKKITLECSQTMGHDKMYWYQQDPGMELHLIHYSYGVNSTEKGDLSSESTVSRIRTEHFPLTLESARPSHTSQYLCASGGGANEKLFFGSGTQLSVL.